Listed below are T cell receptor beta chains from one sample, sequenced in a study of blood T cell repertoires in COVID-19. TCRdb keeps only in-frame clones here, not all; method: immunoSEQ multiplex PCR. The table lists about 50,000 clones, roughly 89% of them singletons. The specimen sequenced was peripheral blood. The origin of the receptors is a human donor in a cohort sampled during active COVID-19. Both conserved end residues are part of each CDR3. A D gene is named only where the DNA matches it firmly. Some rows mark clone size as missing; the rest say once, few, many or name a class of expanded clone.

CASSLMRGATDTQYF TGTGCCAGCAGCCTTATGCGGGGCGCGACAGATACGCAGTATTTT . TRBJ2-3 15 TRBV3-1/TRBV3-2 .
CASSEDGTGPRGTSNQPQHF TGCGCCAGCAGTGAAGACGGGACAGGGCCCCGGGGGACTAGCAATCAGCCCCAGCATTTT TRBD1 TRBJ1-5 20 TRBV10-2 once
CASSPLRPGGAGTEAFF TGCGCCAGCAGTCCCTTAAGGCCAGGGGGCGCGGGGACTGAAGCTTTCTTT TRBD1 TRBJ1-1 17 TRBV23-1 .
CASSLVESTEAFF TGTGCCAGCAGCTTAGTGGAGAGCACTGAAGCTTTCTTT . TRBJ1-1 13 TRBV7-9 few
CSVGDSSGNTIYF TGCAGCGTTGGGGACAGCTCTGGAAACACCATATATTTT TRBD1 TRBJ1-3 13 TRBV29-1 .
CASSVRDREGSPLHF TGTGCCAGCAGCGTAAGGGACAGGGAGGGTTCACCCCTCCACTTT TRBD1 TRBJ1-6 15 TRBV11-2 .
CASSPRVTSLDSPLHF TGTGCCAGCTCACCTCGGGTGACGTCCCTAGATTCACCCCTCCACTTT . TRBJ1-6 16 TRBV18 .
CSQQASYGYTF TGCAGTCAACAGGCGAGCTATGGCTACACCTTC . TRBJ1-2 11 TRBV20-1 .
CASSRNRGGNTIYF TGTGCCAGCAGTCGCAACAGGGGTGGAAACACCATATATTTT TRBD1 TRBJ1-3 14 TRBV28 .
CASSETGFNQPQHF TGTGCCAGCAGTGAAACAGGGTTCAATCAGCCCCAGCATTTT . TRBJ1-5 14 TRBV2 .
CASRRTSGGADTQYF TGTGCCAGCAGGCGTACTAGCGGGGGGGCAGATACGCAGTATTTT TRBD2 TRBJ2-3 15 TRBV7-3 .
CATSEGTGYNQPQHF TGTGCCACCAGTGAGGGGACAGGGTACAATCAGCCCCAGCATTTT TRBD1 TRBJ1-5 15 TRBV24-1 .
CASSPWTSGGEADTQYF TGTGCCAGCAGCCCCTGGACTAGCGGGGGGGAGGCAGATACGCAGTATTTT TRBD2 TRBJ2-3 17 TRBV7-8 .
CASSFLYQETQYF TGTGCCAGCAGCTTTCTTTACCAAGAGACCCAGTACTTC . TRBJ2-5 13 TRBV7-9 .
CASSWTPYGYTF TGTGCCAGCAGTTGGACACCATATGGCTACACCTTC . TRBJ1-2 12 TRBV28 .
CASSVTGQTYSGANVLTF TGTGCCAGCAGTGTAACGGGACAGACGTACTCTGGGGCCAACGTCCTGACTTTC TRBD1 TRBJ2-6 18 TRBV6-1 .
CASSLRQAGHEQYF TGTGCCAGCAGTTTACGGCAGGCAGGTCACGAGCAGTACTTC . TRBJ2-7 14 TRBV27 few
CASSLSGGVTEAFF TGTGCCAGCAGTTTATCTGGAGGGGTCACTGAAGCTTTCTTT . TRBJ1-1 14 TRBV28 .
CASSLGQGTGNEQFF TGTGCCAGCAGCTTAGGACAGGGAACAGGGAATGAGCAGTTCTTC TRBD1 TRBJ2-1 15 TRBV7-8 .
CASSLVVSGLYNEQFF TGTGCCAGCAGCTTGGTGGTCAGCGGCCTCTACAATGAGCAGTTCTTC . TRBJ2-1 16 TRBV5-6 .
CASSAPGQGFLRGLTGELFF TGTGCCAGCAGCGCGCCGGGACAGGGTTTCTTAAGGGGACTTACCGGGGAGCTGTTTTTT TRBD1 TRBJ2-2 20 TRBV7-4 .
CASSLSTGNTGELFF TGTGCCAGCAGTTTAAGTACAGGGAACACCGGGGAGCTGTTTTTT . TRBJ2-2 15 TRBV27 .
CASSYSDSPREKLFF TGTGCCAGCAGTTACTCGGACAGCCCGAGGGAAAAACTGTTTTTT . TRBJ1-4 15 TRBV6-5 .
CASRTTGNTGELFF TGTGCCAGTAGAACGACAGGGAACACCGGGGAGCTGTTTTTT . TRBJ2-2 14 TRBV19 .
CASSQEGRARGNEQFF TGTGCCAGCAGCCAAGAGGGCCGGGCAAGGGGGAATGAGCAGTTCTTC . TRBJ2-1 16 TRBV3-1/TRBV3-2 .
CASSPLDSAYEQYF TGTGCCAGCAGTCCCCTCGACAGTGCATACGAGCAGTACTTC . TRBJ2-7 14 TRBV2 .
CASSRARRSNEKLFF TGTGCCAGCAGCCGCGCGAGACGGAGTAATGAAAAACTGTTTTTT . TRBJ1-4 15 TRBV3-1/TRBV3-2 .
CASSNGQGQASYNEQFF TGCGCCAGCAGTAACGGACAGGGACAGGCCTCCTACAATGAGCAGTTCTTC TRBD1 TRBJ2-1 17 TRBV5-1 few
CASSLSSGAGANVLTF TGTGCCAGCAGTTTATCATCAGGGGCTGGGGCCAACGTCCTGACTTTC . TRBJ2-6 16 TRBV27 .
CASSQKGPKTDTQYF TGTGCCAGCAGCCAGAAGGGGCCCAAGACAGATACGCAGTATTTT . TRBJ2-3 15 TRBV3-1/TRBV3-2 .
CASSAYKQGTNEKLFF TGTGCCAGCTCGGCCTACAAACAGGGAACTAATGAAAAACTGTTTTTT . TRBJ1-4 16 TRBV18 .
CASSERQGVDGYTF TGTGCCAGCAGTGAACGACAGGGGGTGGATGGCTACACCTTC TRBD1 TRBJ1-2 14 TRBV28 .